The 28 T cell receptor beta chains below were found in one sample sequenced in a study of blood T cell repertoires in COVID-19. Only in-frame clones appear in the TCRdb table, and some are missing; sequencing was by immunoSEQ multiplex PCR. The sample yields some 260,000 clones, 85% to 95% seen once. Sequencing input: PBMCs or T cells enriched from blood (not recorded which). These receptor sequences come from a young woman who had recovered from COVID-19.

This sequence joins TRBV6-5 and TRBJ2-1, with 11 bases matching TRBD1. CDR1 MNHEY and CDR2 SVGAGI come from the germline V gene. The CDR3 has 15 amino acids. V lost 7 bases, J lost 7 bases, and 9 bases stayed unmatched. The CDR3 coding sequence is TGTGCCAGCACATACCGGGACAGGGGGAATAATGAGCAGTTCTTC. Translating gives CASTYRDRGNNEQFF.

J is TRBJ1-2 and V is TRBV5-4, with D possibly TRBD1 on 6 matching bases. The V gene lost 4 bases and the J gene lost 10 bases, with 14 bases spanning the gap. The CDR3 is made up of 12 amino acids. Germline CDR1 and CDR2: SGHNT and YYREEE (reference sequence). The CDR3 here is CASSTDTGPYTF. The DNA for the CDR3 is TGTGCCAGCAGCACCGACACAGGGCCCTACACCTTC.

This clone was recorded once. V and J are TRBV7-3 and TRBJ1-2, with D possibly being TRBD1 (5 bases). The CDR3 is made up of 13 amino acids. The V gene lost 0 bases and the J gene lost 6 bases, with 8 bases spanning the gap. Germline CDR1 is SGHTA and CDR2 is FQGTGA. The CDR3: CASSLTGLDGYTF. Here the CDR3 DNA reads TGTGCCAGCAGCTTAACGGGGCTCGATGGCTACACCTTC. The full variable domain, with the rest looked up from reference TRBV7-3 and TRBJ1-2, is GAGVSQTPSNKVTEKGKYVELRCDPISGHTALYWYRQSLGQGPEFLIYFQGTGAADDSGLPNDRFFAVRPEGSVSTLKIQRTERGDSAVYLCASSLTGLDGYTFGSGTRLTVV.

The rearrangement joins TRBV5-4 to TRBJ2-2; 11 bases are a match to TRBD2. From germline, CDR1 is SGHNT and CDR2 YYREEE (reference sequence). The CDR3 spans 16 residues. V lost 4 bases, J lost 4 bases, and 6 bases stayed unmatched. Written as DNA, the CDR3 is TGTGCCAGCAGCCCGGGGACTAGCGGACGCACCGGGGAGCTGTTTTTT. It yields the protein CASSPGTSGRTGELFF.

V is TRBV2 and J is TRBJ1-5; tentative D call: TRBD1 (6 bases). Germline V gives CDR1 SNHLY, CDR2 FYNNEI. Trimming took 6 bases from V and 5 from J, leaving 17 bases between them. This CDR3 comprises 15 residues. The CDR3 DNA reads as TGTGCCAGCAGGGCGAGACAGGACCAATATCAGCCCCAGCATTTT. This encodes CASRARQDQYQPQHF.

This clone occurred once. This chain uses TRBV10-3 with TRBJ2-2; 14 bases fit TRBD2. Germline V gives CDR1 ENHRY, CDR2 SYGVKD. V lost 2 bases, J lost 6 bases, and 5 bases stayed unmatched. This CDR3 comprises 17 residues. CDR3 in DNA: TGTGCCATCAGTGAGAAGGGACTAGCGGGAGCAGCCGGGGAGCTGTTTTTT. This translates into CAISEKGLAGAAGELFF.

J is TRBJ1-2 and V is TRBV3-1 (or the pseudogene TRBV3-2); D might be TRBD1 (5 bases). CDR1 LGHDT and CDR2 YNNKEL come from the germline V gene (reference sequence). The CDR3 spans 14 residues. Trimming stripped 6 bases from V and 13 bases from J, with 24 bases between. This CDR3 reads CASRYNVGQQALTF. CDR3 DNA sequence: TGTGCCAGCAGATATAATGTCGGCCAACAGGCGCTCACCTTC.

CDR3 sequence: CASSLGTPSSGNTIYF. Here the CDR3 DNA reads TGTGCCAGCAGCTTGGGGACACCTTCCTCTGGAAACACCATATATTTT. The chain recombines TRBV7-2 with TRBJ1-3; D perhaps matches TRBD1 (6 bases). The V gene's germline CDR1 is SGHTA and CDR2 FQGNSA. V was clipped by 3 bases and J by 0 bases, with 12 bases between them. The CDR3 has 16 amino acids.

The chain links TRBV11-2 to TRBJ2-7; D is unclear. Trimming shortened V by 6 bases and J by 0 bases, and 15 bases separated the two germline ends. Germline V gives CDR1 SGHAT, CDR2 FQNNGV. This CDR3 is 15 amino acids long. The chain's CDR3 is CASSPPRGTSYEQYF. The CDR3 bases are TGTGCCAGCAGTCCCCCGCGCGGCACCTCCTACGAGCAGTACTTC.

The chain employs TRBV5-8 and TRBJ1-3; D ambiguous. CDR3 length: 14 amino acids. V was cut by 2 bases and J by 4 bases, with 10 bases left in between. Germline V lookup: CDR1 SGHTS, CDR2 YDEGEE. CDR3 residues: CASSFGDRGNTIYF. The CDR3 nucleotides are TGTGCCAGCAGCTTCGGTGATCGCGGAAACACCATATATTTT.

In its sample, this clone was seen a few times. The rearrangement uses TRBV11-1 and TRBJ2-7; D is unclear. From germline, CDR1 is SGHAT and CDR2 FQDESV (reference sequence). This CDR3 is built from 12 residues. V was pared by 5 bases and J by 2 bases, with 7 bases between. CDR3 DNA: TGTGCCAGCAGCCACCTAACCTACGAGCAGTACTTC. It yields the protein CASSHLTYEQYF.

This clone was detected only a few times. CDR3 coding DNA: TGTGCCACCAGTGGGGGACAGGTTATGCAGCCCCAGCATTTT. Protein sequence: CATSGGQVMQPQHF. The J gene is TRBJ1-5, the V gene TRBV24-1; 8 nucleotides line up with TRBD1. CDR3 length: 14 amino acids. The V gene end was trimmed by 5 bases and the J gene end by 7 bases; junction bases not matched to a gene: 6. Looked up from germline, CDR1 is KGHDR and CDR2 is SFDVKD.

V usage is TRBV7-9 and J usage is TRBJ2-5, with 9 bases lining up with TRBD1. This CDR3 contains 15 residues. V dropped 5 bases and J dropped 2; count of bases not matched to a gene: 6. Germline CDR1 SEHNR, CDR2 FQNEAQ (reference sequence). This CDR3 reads CASSHRDREQETQYF. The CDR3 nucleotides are TGTGCCAGCAGCCACCGGGACAGGGAGCAAGAGACCCAGTACTTC. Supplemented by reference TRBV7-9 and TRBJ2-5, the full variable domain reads DTGVSQNPRHKITKRGQNVTFRCDPISEHNRLYWYRQTLGQGPEFLTYFQNEAQLEKSRLLSDRFSAERPKGSFSTLEIQRTEQGDSAMYLCASSHRDREQETQYFGPGTRLLVL.

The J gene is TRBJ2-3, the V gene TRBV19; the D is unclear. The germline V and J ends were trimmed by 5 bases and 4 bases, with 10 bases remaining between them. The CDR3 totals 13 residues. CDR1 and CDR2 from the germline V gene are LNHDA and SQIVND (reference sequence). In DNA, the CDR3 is TGTGCCAGTAGTCAGTTCCGATCAGATACGCAGTATTTT. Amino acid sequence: CASSQFRSDTQYF.

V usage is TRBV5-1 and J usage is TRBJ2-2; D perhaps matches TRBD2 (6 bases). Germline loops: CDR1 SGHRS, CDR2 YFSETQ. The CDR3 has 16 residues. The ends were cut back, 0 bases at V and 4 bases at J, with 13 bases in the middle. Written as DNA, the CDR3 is TGCGCCAGCAGCTTGGGAATCGGGAGAGCCACCGGGGAGCTGTTTTTT. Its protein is CASSLGIGRATGELFF. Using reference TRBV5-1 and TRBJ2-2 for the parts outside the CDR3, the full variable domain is KAGVTQTPRYLIKTRGQQVTLSCSPISGHRSVSWYQQTPGQGLQFLFEYFSETQRNKGNFPGRFSGRQFSNSRSEMNVSTLELGDSALYLCASSLGIGRATGELFFGEGSRLTVL.

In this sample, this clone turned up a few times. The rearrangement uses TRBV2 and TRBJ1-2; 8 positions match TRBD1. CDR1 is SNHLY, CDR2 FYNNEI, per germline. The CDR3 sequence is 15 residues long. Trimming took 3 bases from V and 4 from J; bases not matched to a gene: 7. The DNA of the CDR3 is TGTGCCAGCAGTGATCCCGGACAGGGTTCCTATGGCTACACCTTC. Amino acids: CASSDPGQGSYGYTF.

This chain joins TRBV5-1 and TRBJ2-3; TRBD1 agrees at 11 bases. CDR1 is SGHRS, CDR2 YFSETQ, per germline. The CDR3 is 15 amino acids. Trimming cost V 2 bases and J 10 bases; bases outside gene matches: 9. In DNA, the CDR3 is TGCGCCAGCAGCTTTGGGACAGGGGGTTTCTTTGCGCAGTATTTT. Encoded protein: CASSFGTGGFFAQYF.

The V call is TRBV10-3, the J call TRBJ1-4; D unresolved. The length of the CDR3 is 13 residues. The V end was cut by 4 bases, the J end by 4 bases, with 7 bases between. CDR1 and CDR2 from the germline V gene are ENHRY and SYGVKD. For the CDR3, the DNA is TGTGCCATCAGTGCACGGGTTAATGAAAAACTGTTTTTT. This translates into CAISARVNEKLFF.

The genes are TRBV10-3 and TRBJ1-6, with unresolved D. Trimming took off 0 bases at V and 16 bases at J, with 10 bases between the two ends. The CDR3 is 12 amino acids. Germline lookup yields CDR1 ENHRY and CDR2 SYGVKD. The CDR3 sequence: CAISESNSPLHF. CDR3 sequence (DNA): TGTGCCATCAGTGAGTCGAACAGCCCACTCCACTTT.

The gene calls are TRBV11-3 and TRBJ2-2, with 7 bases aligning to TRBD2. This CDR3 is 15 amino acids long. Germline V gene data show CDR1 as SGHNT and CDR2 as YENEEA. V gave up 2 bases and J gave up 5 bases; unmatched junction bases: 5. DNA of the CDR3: TGTGCCAGCAGCTTATCGGGGGGAGGGACCGGGGAGCTGTTTTTT. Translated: CASSLSGGGTGELFF.

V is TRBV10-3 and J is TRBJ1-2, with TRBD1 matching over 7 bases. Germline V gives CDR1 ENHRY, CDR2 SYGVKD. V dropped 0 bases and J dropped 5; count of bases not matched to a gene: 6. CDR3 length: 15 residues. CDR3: CAISESREQGYGYTF. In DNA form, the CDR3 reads TGTGCCATCAGTGAGTCAAGGGAACAGGGGTATGGCTACACCTTC.

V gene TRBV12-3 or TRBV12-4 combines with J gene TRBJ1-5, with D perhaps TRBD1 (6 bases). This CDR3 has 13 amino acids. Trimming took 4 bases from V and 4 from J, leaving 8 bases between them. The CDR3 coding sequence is TGTGCCAGCAGTTCAGACAGGAATCAGCCCCAGCATTTT. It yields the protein CASSSDRNQPQHF.

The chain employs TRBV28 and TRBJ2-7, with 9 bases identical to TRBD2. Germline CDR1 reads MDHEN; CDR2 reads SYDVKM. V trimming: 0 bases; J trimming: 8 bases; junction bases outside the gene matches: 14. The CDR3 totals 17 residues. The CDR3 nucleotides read TGTGCCAGCAGTTTATGGGATAGGACTAGCGTGAGACAGCAGCAGTACTTC. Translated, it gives CASSLWDRTSVRQQQYF.

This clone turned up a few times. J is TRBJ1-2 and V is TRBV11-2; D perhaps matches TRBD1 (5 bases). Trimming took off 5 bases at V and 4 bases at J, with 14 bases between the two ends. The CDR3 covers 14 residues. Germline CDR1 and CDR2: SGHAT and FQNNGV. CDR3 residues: CASSPQGPLYGYTF. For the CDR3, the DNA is TGTGCCAGCAGCCCCCAGGGTCCTCTCTATGGCTACACCTTC. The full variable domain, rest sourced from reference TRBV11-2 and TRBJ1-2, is EAGVAQSPRYKIIEKRQSVAFWCNPISGHATLYWYQQILGQGPKLLIQFQNNGVVDDSQLPKDRFSAERLKGVDSTLKIQPAKLEDSAVYLCASSPQGPLYGYTFGSGTRLTVV.

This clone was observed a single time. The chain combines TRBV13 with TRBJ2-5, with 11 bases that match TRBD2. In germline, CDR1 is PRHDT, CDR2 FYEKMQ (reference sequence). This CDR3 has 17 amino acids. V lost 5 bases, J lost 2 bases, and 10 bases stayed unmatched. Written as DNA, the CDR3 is TGTGCCAGCAGCCCCCTAGGGACTAGCGGAACTCAAGAGACCCAGTACTTC. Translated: CASSPLGTSGTQETQYF.

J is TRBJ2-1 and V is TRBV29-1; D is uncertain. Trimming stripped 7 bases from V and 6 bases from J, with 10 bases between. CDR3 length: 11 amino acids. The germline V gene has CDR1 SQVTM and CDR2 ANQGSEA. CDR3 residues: CSAERVNEQFF. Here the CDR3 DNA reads TGCAGCGCCGAACGGGTCAATGAGCAGTTCTTC.

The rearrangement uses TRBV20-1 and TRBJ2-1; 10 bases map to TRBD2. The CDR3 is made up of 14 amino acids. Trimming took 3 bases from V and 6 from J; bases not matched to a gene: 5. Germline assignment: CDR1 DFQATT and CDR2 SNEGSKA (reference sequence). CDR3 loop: CSASSSGGFNEQFF. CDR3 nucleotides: TGCAGTGCTAGTAGTAGCGGGGGGTTCAATGAGCAGTTCTTC.

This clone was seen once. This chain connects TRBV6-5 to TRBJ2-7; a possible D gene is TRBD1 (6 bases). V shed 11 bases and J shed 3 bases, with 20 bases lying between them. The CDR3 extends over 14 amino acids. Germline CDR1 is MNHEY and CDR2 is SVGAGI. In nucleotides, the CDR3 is TGTGCCGCGATCGGGACACATAGAATCTACGAGCAGTACTTC. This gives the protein CAAIGTHRIYEQYF.